This T cell receptor (beta chain) was documented in a study of breast tumors, draining lymph nodes, adjacent tissues. Points from the study as a whole: Tumor repertoires ranked between lymph nodes and nontumor tissue in diversity, with V and J gene preferences. Most tumor T cells seemingly derive from lymph node, then expand in tumor.

Germline assignment: CDR1 SGDLS and CDR2 YYNGEE. The CDR3 sequence is 15 residues long. Trimming removed 2 bases from V and 0 bases from J, with 9 bases in between. MiXCR, run by TCRdb on the multiplex PCR reads, gives a single entry per CDR3 protein. The profile shows over 150,000 distinct CDR3 sequences, around 29% of them singletons. Axillary draining lymph nodes of breast cancer patients supplied the node samples. This clonotype was recorded many times. The antigen remains undetermined. This receptor was taken from a female donor with breast cancer. Some clones in this sample may be carry-over from other donors' samples. The genes are TRBV9 and TRBJ2-1; D may be TRBD1 or TRBD2 (5 bases each). Sequencing input: axillary lymph node tissue. The CDR3 DNA sequence: TGTGCCAGCAGCGTGGGGGTTAGCTCCTACAATGAGCAGTTCTTC. It codes for CASSVGVSSYNEQFF.